The rows below give T cell receptor beta chains drawn from one sample of a study of CD8+ T cells in alopecia areata. Data came from immunoSEQ multiplex PCR; TCRdb stores just in-frame clones and leaves some out. The table records about 150,000 clones, 45% to 60% of them present only once. Sample: CD8+ T cells sorted from blood, taken at week 4, from a patient treated with tofacitinib. These receptors originate from a human donor with alopecia areata. The CDR3 runs from the conserved cysteine through the conserved F or W. Fields, in order: D gene, V gene, J gene, clone size, CDR3 protein, CDR3 DNA. A D gene is named only where the DNA matches it firmly. Size is omitted from some rows. Given values are once, few, many or a class for expanded clones.

TRBD1	TRBV5-1	TRBJ2-7	NA	CASSLTGAYEQYF	TGCGCCAGCAGCTTGACAGGGGCCTACGAGCAGTACTTC
TRBD1	TRBV6-5	TRBJ2-2	NA	CASSYVAGGSGELFF	TGTGCCAGCAGTTACGTTGCAGGGGGTTCCGGGGAGCTGTTTTTT
NA	TRBV13	TRBJ2-7	few	CASSGQSSYEQYF	TGTGCCAGCAGCGGGCAGAGCTCCTACGAGCAGTACTTC
TRBD1	TRBV6-5	TRBJ2-7	few	CASSYHLGTAQEQYF	TGTGCCAGCAGTTACCACCTCGGGACAGCGCAAGAGCAGTACTTC
NA	TRBV4-1	TRBJ1-1	once	CASSFGRSEAFF	TGCGCCAGCAGCTTTGGGCGGTCTGAAGCTTTCTTT
TRBD1	TRBV29-1	TRBJ1-1	NA	CSVETLRGLVNTEAFF	TGCAGCGTTGAAACCCTGAGGGGGCTGGTGAACACTGAAGCTTTCTTT
NA	TRBV7-9	TRBJ1-1	NA	CASSEGLLGTEAFF	TGTGCCAGCAGCGAAGGTTTGTTAGGCACTGAAGCTTTCTTT
NA	TRBV29-1	TRBJ1-1	few	CSVHPVEGPEAFF	TGCAGCGTTCATCCGGTGGAGGGGCCTGAAGCTTTCTTT
NA	TRBV5-6	TRBJ1-1	NA	CASSLGGAARAAFF	TGTGCCAGCAGCTTGGGCGGTGCGGCCAGGGCGGCTTTCTTT
NA	TRBV5-1	TRBJ1-2	many	CASSLGDGYYGYTF	TGCGCCAGCAGCTTGGGGGACGGATACTATGGCTACACCTTC
TRBD1	TRBV5-4	TRBJ2-5	NA	CASSNAGTVPETQYF	TGTGCCAGCAGCAACGCCGGGACAGTGCCAGAGACCCAGTACTTC
TRBD2	TRBV27	TRBJ2-7	NA	CASGGGGYEQYF	TGTGCCAGCGGGGGGGGTGGCTACGAGCAGTACTTC
TRBD1	TRBV11-2	TRBJ2-7	NA	CASSLRTGAPSLSYEQYF	TGTGCCAGCAGCTTAAGGACAGGGGCTCCATCACTCTCCTACGAGCAGTACTTC
TRBD1	TRBV29-1	TRBJ2-3	few	CSVEGPGTGGTDTQYF	TGCAGCGTTGAAGGTCCCGGGACAGGGGGCACAGATACGCAGTATTTT
NA	TRBV10-3	TRBJ1-2	NA	CAIRDSLNYGYTF	TGTGCCATCAGGGACAGCCTAAACTATGGCTACACCTTC
NA	TRBV18	TRBJ2-7	few	CASSPRQDTYYEQYF	TGTGCCAGCTCACCGCGTCAGGACACTTACTACGAGCAGTACTTC
TRBD2	TRBV7-8	TRBJ2-5	NA	CASSPGLAGIQETQYF	TGTGCCAGCAGCCCGGGACTAGCGGGGATACAAGAGACCCAGTACTTC
NA	TRBV19	TRBJ2-7	few	CASKYRESSYEQYF	TGTGCCAGTAAGTACAGGGAGAGCTCCTACGAGCAGTACTTC